What follows describes a single T cell receptor (beta chain). This table comes from immunoSEQ multiplex PCR, and its TCRdb copy is limited to in-frame clones, with some not included. The repertoire has about 680,000 clones, about three quarters of them found once; the top ten carry 1.8%. This CDR3 is 15 amino acids long. Germline CDR1 and CDR2: SGHTA and FQGNSA. J lost 5 bases, V lost 5 bases, and 6 bases had no gene match. This entry is derived from a study of shared clonotypes between healthy human individuals. This clonotype was sampled from a woman under 40 in good health. Sequences were obtained from memory CD4+ T cells sorted from blood. Subset denoted: CD45RA-negative fraction. This sequence joins TRBV7-2 and TRBJ2-2; 9 nucleotides agree with TRBD1. CDR3 in DNA: TGTGCCAGCAGCCCGGGACAGGGTCTTACCGGGGAGCTGTTTTTT. Translating gives CASSPGQGLTGELFF. Combining the CDR3 with reference TRBV7-2 and TRBJ2-2 gives the whole variable domain GAGVSQSPSNKVTEKGKDVELRCDPISGHTALYWYRQSLGQGLEFLIYFQGNSAPDKSGLPSDRFSAERTGGSVSTLTIQRTQQEDSAVYLCASSPGQGLTGELFFGEGSRLTVL.